A single T cell receptor beta chain is shown here with its context. A much larger clone sits a single nucleotide away, making a read error possible. MiXCR was run by TCRdb on the 5' RACE reads, yielding one entry per CDR3 protein. The table lists hundreds of thousands of distinct CDR3 sequences, around 20% of them singletons. This sample stems from a study of CD8 T cells in ankylosing spondylitis. CDR1 and CDR2 from the germline V gene are MNHNS and SASEGT. This CDR3 is 16 amino acids long. V gene TRBV6-1 combines with J gene TRBJ2-1, with TRBD2 identical over 9 bases. This clonotype was obtained from a female donor with ankylosing spondylitis or in good health (not recorded which). Material for sequencing was blood, either unsorted or a sorted T cell fraction (not recorded which). CDR3 sequence: CDSSGERTSASDEQFF. The CDR3 bases are TGTGACAGCAGCGGCGAACGGACTAGCGCGTCAGATGAGCAGTTCTTC.